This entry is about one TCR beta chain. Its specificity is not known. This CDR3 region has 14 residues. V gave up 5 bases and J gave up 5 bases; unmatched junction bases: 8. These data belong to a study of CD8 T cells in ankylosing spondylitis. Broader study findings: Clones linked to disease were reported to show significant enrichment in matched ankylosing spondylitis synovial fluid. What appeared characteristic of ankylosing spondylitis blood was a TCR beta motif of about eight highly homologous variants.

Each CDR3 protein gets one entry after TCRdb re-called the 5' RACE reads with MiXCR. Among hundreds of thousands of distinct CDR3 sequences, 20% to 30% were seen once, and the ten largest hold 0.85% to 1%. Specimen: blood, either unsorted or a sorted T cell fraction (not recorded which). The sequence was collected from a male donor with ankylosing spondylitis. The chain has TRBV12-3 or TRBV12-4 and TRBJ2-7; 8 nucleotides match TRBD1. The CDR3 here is CASSKGTGYNEQYF. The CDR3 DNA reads TGTGCCAGCAGTAAAGGGACAGGTTATAACGAGCAGTACTTC.